Below are 30 T cell receptor beta chains sequenced from a single sample in a study of blood T cell repertoires in COVID-19 (dated by TCRdb to 2018 to 2021). The method behind the library was the immunoSEQ multiplex PCR assay. Sourced from immuneACCESS, this table was stored by TCRdb with only in-frame sequences that have V and J called. A share of the clones is absent; for the studies checked, an unresolved V gene accounts for under half, and the remainder has no known explanation. The table for this sample lists approximately 150,000 clones; 80% to 90% of them were counted only once. The leading ten clones occupy under 3.5% of the sample. Material: peripheral blood. Receptors were obtained from a woman between 55 and 75 years old with active COVID-19.

In its sample, this clone was seen a few times. The rearrangement links TRBV7-2 to TRBJ1-2; D call uncertain. V lost 3 bases and J lost 0, with 11 bases in between. This CDR3 is built from 15 residues. Germline V gives CDR1 SGHTA, CDR2 FQGNSA. The CDR3 DNA is TGTGCCAGCAGCTTTGGGGTGGGAGCTAACTATGGCTACACCTTC. Amino acid sequence: CASSFGVGANYGYTF. The full variable domain, in which reference TRBV7-2 and TRBJ1-2 provide the parts outside the CDR3, is GAGVSQSPSNKVTEKGKDVELRCDPISGHTALYWYRQSLGQGLEFLIYFQGNSAPDKSGLPSDRFSAERTGGSVSTLTIQRTQQEDSAVYLCASSFGVGANYGYTFGSGTRLTVV.

The chain recombines TRBV28 with TRBJ2-3, with 8 nucleotides matching TRBD2. Trimming cost V 6 bases and J 8 bases; bases outside gene matches: 13. In germline, CDR1 is MDHEN, CDR2 SYDVKM. CDR3 length: 15 residues. The CDR3 coding sequence is TGTGCCAGCAGGAATAGCGGGACTAAAGTATTTACGCAGTATTTT. Protein: CASRNSGTKVFTQYF.

The chain has TRBV28 and TRBJ2-6; 8 nucleotides match TRBD1. J lost 4 bases, V lost 8 bases, and 7 bases had no gene match. CDR3 size: 15 residues. CDR1 and CDR2 (germline): MDHEN, SYDVKM. CDR3 bases: TGTGCCAGCTCGACAGGGGTGGTGGGGGCCAACGTCCTGACTTTC. Its protein is CASSTGVVGANVLTF.

V gene TRBV6-5 combines with J gene TRBJ2-3, with D unclear. This CDR3 comprises 14 residues. From germline, CDR1 is MNHEY and CDR2 SVGAGI. V dropped 6 bases and J dropped 1 base, with 11 bases sitting between them. In DNA form, the CDR3 reads TGTGCCAGCAGCTTCCGTCCAGGCACAGATACGCAGTATTTT. Amino acid sequence: CASSFRPGTDTQYF.

The chain recombines TRBV5-1 with TRBJ2-1, with 8 nucleotides matching TRBD2. There are 15 residues in the CDR3. V was clipped by 2 bases and J by 5 bases; unmatched bases: 6. The germline V gene encodes CDR1 SGHRS and CDR2 YFSETQ. The CDR3 region is CASSLTSGRNNEQFF. DNA for the CDR3: TGCGCCAGCAGCTTAACTAGCGGCCGAAACAATGAGCAGTTCTTC.

The chain couples TRBV20-1 to TRBJ2-7; the D is unclear. Trimming removed 1 base from V and 3 bases from J, with 4 bases in between. Germline assignment: CDR1 DFQATT and CDR2 SNEGSKA (reference sequence). The CDR3 length is 11 residues. CDR3 coding DNA: TGCAGTGCTAGAGCGGGCTACGAGCAGTACTTC. Its protein product is CSARAGYEQYF.

The V gene is TRBV6-2 or TRBV6-3, the J gene TRBJ2-6, with D possibly matching TRBD1 (6 bases). Germline V gene lookup returns CDR1 MNHEY and CDR2 SVGEGT. V was clipped by 4 bases and J by 2 bases, with 9 bases between them. The CDR3 runs 15 residues. The CDR3: CASSSGVAGANVLTF. CDR3 DNA: TGTGCCAGCAGTTCAGGGGTAGCTGGGGCCAACGTCCTGACTTTC.

J is TRBJ2-3 and V is TRBV5-5; TRBD1 aligns across 9 bases. Germline trimming cut 4 bases from V and 4 bases from J; bases unmatched to any gene: 4. The CDR3 has 14 residues. Germline V gives CDR1 SGHKS, CDR2 YYEKEE (reference sequence). This CDR3 is CASSPRQGADTQYF. Here the CDR3 DNA reads TGTGCCAGCAGCCCCAGACAGGGGGCAGATACGCAGTATTTT.

The V call is TRBV12-3 or TRBV12-4, the J call TRBJ1-4; TRBD1 matches at 8 bases. The CDR3 has 13 residues. The J segment lost 7 bases and the V segment lost 6 bases, leaving 4 bases of the junction unmatched. The CDR3 DNA follows: TGTGCCAGCAGACCCGGGACAGGTGAAAAACTGTTTTTT. Encoded protein: CASRPGTGEKLFF.

On this clone: In the same sample, other DNA sequences code for this CDR3. The chain combines TRBV27 with TRBJ2-3; D remains ambiguous. From germline, CDR1 is MNHEY and CDR2 SMNVEV (reference sequence). The V gene lost 5 bases and the J gene lost 4 bases, with 10 bases spanning the gap. The CDR3 length is 13 residues. In nucleotides, the CDR3 is TGTGCCAGCAGTCTCCTGGCGGCAGATACGCAGTATTTT. This codes for CASSLLAADTQYF.

This rearrangement joins TRBV28 to TRBJ2-7; no firm D call. Trimming pared 5 bases from V and 3 bases from J, leaving 5 bases between. CDR3 length equals 11 residues. The germline V gene encodes CDR1 MDHEN and CDR2 SYDVKM. The CDR3 DNA sequence: TGTGCCAGCAGTGTCGGCTACGAGCAGTACTTC. Its translation: CASSVGYEQYF. The variable domain in full, completed from reference TRBV28 and TRBJ2-7, reads DVKVTQSSRYLVKRTGEKVFLECVQDMDHENMFWYRQDPGLGLRLIYFSYDVKMKEKGDIPEGYSVSREKKERFSLILESASTNQTSMYLCASSVGYEQYFGPGTRLTVT.

The gene calls are TRBV5-1 and TRBJ2-2, with D tentatively TRBD1 (5 bases). The CDR3 extends over 14 amino acids. V was clipped by 4 bases and J by 8 bases, with 15 bases between them. The germline CDR1 and CDR2 sequences are SGHRS and YFSETQ. The CDR3 loop reads CASSPGTGPGELFF. The CDR3, as DNA: TGCGCCAGCAGCCCGGGCACAGGTCCTGGGGAGCTGTTTTTT.

V usage is TRBV28 and J usage is TRBJ2-7; TRBD2 is a possible D gene (6 bases). Germline loops: CDR1 MDHEN, CDR2 SYDVKM. Deletions cut 5 bases from V and 4 bases from J, with 15 bases between. The length of the CDR3 is 14 residues. In DNA, the CDR3 is TGTGCCAGCAGTCCCGGGGGTGGCCTTTACGAGCAGTACTTC. This gives the protein CASSPGGGLYEQYF.

The rearrangement joins TRBV7-2 to TRBJ2-7, with 8 bases lining up with TRBD1. J lost 5 bases, V lost 4 bases, and 4 bases had no gene match. This CDR3 region has 13 residues. From germline, CDR1 is SGHTA and CDR2 FQGNSA. In DNA, the CDR3 is TGTGCCAGCAGCTCGACGGACAGGGACGAGCAGTACTTC. Translated: CASSSTDRDEQYF.

This clone was recorded once. CDR3 bases: TGTGCCAGTAGTATAGACACAGGGCTGGTTGAGACCCAGTACTTC. Translated, it gives CASSIDTGLVETQYF. The V and J genes are TRBV19 and TRBJ2-5, with D perhaps TRBD1 (6 bases). The V gene lost 0 bases and the J gene lost 5 bases, with 13 bases spanning the gap. This CDR3 contains 15 residues. Germline V gives CDR1 LNHDA, CDR2 SQIVND (reference sequence). The full variable domain, in which reference TRBV19 and TRBJ2-5 provide the parts outside the CDR3, is DGGITQSPKYLFRKEGQNVTLSCEQNLNHDAMYWYRQDPGQGLRLIYYSQIVNDFQKGDIAEGYSVSREKKESFPLTVTSAQKNPTAFYLCASSIDTGLVETQYFGPGTRLLVL.

This chain joins TRBV15 and TRBJ1-2; 7 bases align to TRBD1. From germline, CDR1 is LNHNV and CDR2 YYDKDF (reference sequence). The CDR3 consists of 12 residues. With V trimmed by 5 bases and J by 8 bases, 5 bases remained unmatched. The CDR3 spells CATSLQGYGYTF. CDR3 DNA: TGTGCCACCAGCTTACAGGGGTACGGCTACACCTTC.

The table lists this clone with a few counts. This sequence joins TRBV5-4 and TRBJ2-1; 8 bases map to TRBD2. This CDR3 contains 17 residues. Looked up from germline, CDR1 is SGHNT and CDR2 is YYREEE (reference sequence). Unmatched junction bases numbered 9, after V lost 1 base and J lost 3 bases. The CDR3 DNA follows: TGTGCCAGCAGCTTGACGGGCAGCGGGAGAGTCTACAATGAGCAGTTCTTC. It is translated as CASSLTGSGRVYNEQFF.

This clone was recorded only once. The chain uses TRBV25-1 and TRBJ2-7; D remains ambiguous. Trimming stripped 6 bases from V and 0 bases from J, with 6 bases between. Germline CDR1 is MGHDK and CDR2 is SYGVNS. CDR3 size: 12 residues. The CDR3 sequence is CASSPSSYEQYF. In DNA form, the CDR3 reads TGTGCCAGCAGCCCGAGCTCCTACGAGCAGTACTTC.

This rearrangement joins TRBV28 to TRBJ2-1; TRBD2 agrees at 7 bases. This CDR3 is 15 amino acids long. Germline CDR1 MDHEN, CDR2 SYDVKM. Unmatched junction bases numbered 2, after V lost 3 bases and J lost 0 bases. The CDR3, as DNA: TGTGCCAGCAGTTTGGGAGGGAGCTCCTACAATGAGCAGTTCTTC. Amino acids: CASSLGGSSYNEQFF.

Only a few counts were recorded for this clone. The CDR3 is CASSLGTANTIYF. The CDR3 region has the DNA TGTGCCAGCAGCCTGGGGACAGCAAACACCATATATTTT. The chain is built from TRBV7-9 and TRBJ1-3; 7 positions match TRBD1. The V gene's germline CDR1 is SEHNR and CDR2 FQNEAQ (reference sequence). The trim removed 5 bases at V and 6 bases at J, leaving 4 bases unmatched. The CDR3 covers 13 residues.

As concerns this clone: This same CDR3 is encoded by further DNA sequences in the sample. The chain employs TRBV19 and TRBJ1-5, with a possible D match to TRBD1 (5 bases). V was trimmed by 3 bases and J by 4 bases, leaving 7 bases between them. Germline V gives CDR1 LNHDA, CDR2 SQIVND (reference sequence). This CDR3 spans 13 amino acids. The CDR3 DNA sequence: TGTGCCAGTAGTATTCGGGGGAATCAGCCCCAGCATTTT. Residues: CASSIRGNQPQHF.

V is TRBV7-9 and J is TRBJ2-7; a weak D match, TRBD1 (6 bases). The germline gives CDR1 SEHNR, CDR2 FQNEAQ (reference sequence). This CDR3 has 14 residues. The V end was cut by 7 bases, the J end by 3 bases, with 16 bases between. The CDR3 here is CASNKGGAGYEQYF. The CDR3 bases are TGTGCCAGCAATAAAGGGGGAGCAGGCTACGAGCAGTACTTC.

The chain is built from TRBV28 and TRBJ2-7, with D tentatively TRBD2 (6 bases). Trimming left V 6 bases short and J 4 bases short, with 13 bases between. Germline V gene lookup returns CDR1 MDHEN and CDR2 SYDVKM. This CDR3 contains 13 residues. The CDR3 DNA is TGTGCCAGCAGGGGGGGTGGACGATACGAGCAGTACTTC. Protein: CASRGGGRYEQYF.

This clone came up a few times. The rearrangement uses TRBV7-8 and TRBJ2-1; 7 bases align to TRBD2. The CDR3 has 14 amino acids. Germline V gene data show CDR1 as SGHVS and CDR2 as FQNEAQ. V shed 0 bases and J 6 bases; nucleotides not matched to a gene: 2. CDR3 sequence (DNA): TGTGCCAGCAGCTTAGCGGGGGGGATCAATGAGCAGTTCTTC. Amino acid sequence: CASSLAGGINEQFF.

V and J are TRBV18 and TRBJ2-3; D may be TRBD1 (6 bases). Germline V CDR1 and CDR2: KGHSH, LQKENI. V lost 6 bases, J lost 1 base, and 17 bases lay in between. The CDR3 sequence is 16 residues long. The CDR3 region is CASSVLQGLGTDTQYF. For the CDR3, the DNA is TGTGCCAGCTCGGTCCTACAGGGTTTGGGCACAGATACGCAGTATTTT.

The chain joins TRBV4-3 to TRBJ2-1; 12 bases align to TRBD2. The J segment lost 5 bases and the V segment lost 0 bases, leaving 5 bases of the junction unmatched. The germline V gene encodes CDR1 LGHNA and CDR2 YSLEER. The CDR3 extends over 17 amino acids. The CDR3 region is CASSQDRTSGVNNEQFF. CDR3 DNA sequence: TGCGCCAGCAGCCAAGATAGGACTAGCGGGGTAAACAATGAGCAGTTCTTC.

The chain recombines TRBV18 with TRBJ2-7, with 10 nucleotides matching TRBD2. Germline V gives CDR1 KGHSH, CDR2 LQKENI. With V trimmed by 2 bases and J by 3 bases, 1 base remained unmatched. The CDR3 sequence is 14 residues long. As DNA, the CDR3 is TGTGCCAGCTCACCAGCTAGCGGGAGCTACGAGCAGTACTTC. Residues: CASSPASGSYEQYF.

The CDR3 region is CASSIEHGELFF. CDR3 in DNA: TGTGCCAGTAGTATCGAGCACGGGGAGCTGTTTTTT. The chain joins TRBV19 to TRBJ2-2; no definite D call. The CDR3 extends over 12 amino acids. Trimming took off 3 bases at V and 7 bases at J, with 6 bases between the two ends. Germline CDR1 and CDR2: LNHDA and SQIVND (reference sequence).

The chain carries TRBV9 and TRBJ2-3; TRBD1 is a possible D gene (6 bases). Germline CDR1 is SGDLS and CDR2 is YYNGEE. This CDR3 region has 15 residues. Deletions cut 0 bases from V and 6 bases from J, with 14 bases between. The CDR3 reads CASSVGFRGSDTQYF. CDR3 DNA sequence: TGTGCCAGCAGCGTAGGTTTCAGGGGCTCGGATACGCAGTATTTT.

This chain joins TRBV10-3 and TRBJ2-6; D gene uncertain. The CDR3 contains 13 residues. Germline values: CDR1 ENHRY, CDR2 SYGVKD. The germline V and J ends were trimmed by 10 bases and 0 bases, with 7 bases remaining between them. Here the CDR3 reads CATQDSGANVLTF. Written as DNA, the CDR3 is TGTGCCACCCAGGACTCTGGGGCCAACGTCCTGACTTTC.